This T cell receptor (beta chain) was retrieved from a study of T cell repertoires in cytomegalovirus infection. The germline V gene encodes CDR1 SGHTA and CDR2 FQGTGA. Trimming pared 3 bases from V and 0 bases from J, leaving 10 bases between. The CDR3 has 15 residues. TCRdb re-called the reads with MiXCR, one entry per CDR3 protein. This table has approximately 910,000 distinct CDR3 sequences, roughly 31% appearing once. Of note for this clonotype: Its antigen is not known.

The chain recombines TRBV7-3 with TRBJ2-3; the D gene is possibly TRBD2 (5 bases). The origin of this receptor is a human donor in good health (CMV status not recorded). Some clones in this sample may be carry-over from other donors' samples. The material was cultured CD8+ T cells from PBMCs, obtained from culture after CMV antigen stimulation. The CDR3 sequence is CASSLRPGSTDTQYF. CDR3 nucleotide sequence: TGTGCCAGCAGCTTGCGGCCGGGAAGCACAGATACGCAGTATTTT.